Reported below is one TCR beta chain. The TCR beta CDR3 regions underwent amplification using RNA transcripts as the source. HTBI primers were used for first-round RT-PCR of the TCR CDR3. TCRdb re-called the multiplex PCR reads with MiXCR, one entry per CDR3 protein. Here the sample spans a few hundred thousand distinct CDR3 sequences, more than 13% being singletons. V was cut by 4 bases and J by 3 bases, with 16 bases left in between. The CDR3 sequence is 14 residues long. In germline, CDR1 is DFQATT, CDR2 SNEGSKA (reference sequence). This sample is drawn from a study of T cells in Graves' hyperthyroidism and ophthalmopathy. Newly diagnosed hyperthyroidism patients aged 18 to 65 years had disease lasting under 2 months.

The sequence derives from a woman aged 30 to 39 with Graves' hyperthyroidism. The V call is TRBV20-1, the J call TRBJ2-7; D remains unclear. The sample was blood. CDR3 DNA: TGCAGTGCTAAGGTGCGCCGCAAACTCTACGAGCAGTACTTC. It yields the protein CSAKVRRKLYEQYF.